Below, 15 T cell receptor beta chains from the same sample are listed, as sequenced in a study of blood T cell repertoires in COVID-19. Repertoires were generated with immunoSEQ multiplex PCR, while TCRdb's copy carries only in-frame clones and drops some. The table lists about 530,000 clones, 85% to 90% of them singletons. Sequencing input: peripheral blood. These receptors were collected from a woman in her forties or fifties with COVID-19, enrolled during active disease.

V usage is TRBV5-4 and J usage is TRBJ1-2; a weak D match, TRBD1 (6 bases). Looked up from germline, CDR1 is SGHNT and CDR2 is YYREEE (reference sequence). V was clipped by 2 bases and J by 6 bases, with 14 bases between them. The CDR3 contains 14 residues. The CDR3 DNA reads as TGTGCCAGCAGCTTCTCAGGGGTGGGAGATGGCTACACCTTC. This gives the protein CASSFSGVGDGYTF. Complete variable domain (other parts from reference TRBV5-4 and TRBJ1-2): ETGVTQSPTHLIKTRGQQVTLRCSSQSGHNTVSWYQQALGQGPQFIFQYYREEENGRGNFPPRFSGLQFPNYSSELNVNALELDDSALYLCASSFSGVGDGYTFGSGTRLTVV.

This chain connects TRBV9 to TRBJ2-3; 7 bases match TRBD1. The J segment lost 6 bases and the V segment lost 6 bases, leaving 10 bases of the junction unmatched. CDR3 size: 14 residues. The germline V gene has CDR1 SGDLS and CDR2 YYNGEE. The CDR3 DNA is TGTGCCAGCAACAAGGGGGCACTTGGGGATACGCAGTATTTT. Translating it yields CASNKGALGDTQYF.

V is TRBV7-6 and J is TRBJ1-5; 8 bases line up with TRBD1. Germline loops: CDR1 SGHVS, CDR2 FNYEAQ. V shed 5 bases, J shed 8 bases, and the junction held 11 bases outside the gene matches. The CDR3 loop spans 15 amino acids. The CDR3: CASSREDRGAEPQHF. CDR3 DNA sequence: TGTGCCAGCAGCCGTGAAGACAGGGGCGCGGAGCCCCAGCATTTT.

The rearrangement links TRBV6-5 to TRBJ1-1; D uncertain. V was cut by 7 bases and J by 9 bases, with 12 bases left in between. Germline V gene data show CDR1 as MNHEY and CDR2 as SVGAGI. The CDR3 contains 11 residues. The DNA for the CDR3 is TGTGCCAGCAAAGGACCGGGAAAAGCTTTCTTT. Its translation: CASKGPGKAFF.

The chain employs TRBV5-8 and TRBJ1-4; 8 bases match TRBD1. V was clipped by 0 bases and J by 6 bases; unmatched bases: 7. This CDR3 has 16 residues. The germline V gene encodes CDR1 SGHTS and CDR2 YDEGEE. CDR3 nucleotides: TGTGCCAGCAGCTTGGGATACAGGGGGAAGGATGAAAAACTGTTTTTT. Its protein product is CASSLGYRGKDEKLFF.

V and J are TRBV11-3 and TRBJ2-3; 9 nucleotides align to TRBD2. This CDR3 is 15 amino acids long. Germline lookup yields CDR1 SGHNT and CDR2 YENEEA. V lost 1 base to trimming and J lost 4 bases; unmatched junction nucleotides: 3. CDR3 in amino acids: CASSLGGGGADTQYF. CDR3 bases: TGTGCCAGCAGCTTAGGGGGCGGGGGGGCAGATACGCAGTATTTT.

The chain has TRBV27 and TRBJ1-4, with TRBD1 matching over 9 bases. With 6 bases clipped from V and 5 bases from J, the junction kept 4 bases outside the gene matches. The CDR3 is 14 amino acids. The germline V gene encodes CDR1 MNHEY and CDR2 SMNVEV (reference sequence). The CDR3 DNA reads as TGTGCCAGCAGCAGACAGGGGGTCAATGAAAAACTGTTTTTT. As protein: CASSRQGVNEKLFF.

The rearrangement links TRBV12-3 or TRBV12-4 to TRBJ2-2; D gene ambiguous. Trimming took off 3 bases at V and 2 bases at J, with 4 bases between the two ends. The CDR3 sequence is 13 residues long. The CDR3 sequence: CASSFSNTGELFF. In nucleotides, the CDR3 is TGTGCCAGCAGTTTTAGTAACACCGGGGAGCTGTTTTTT.

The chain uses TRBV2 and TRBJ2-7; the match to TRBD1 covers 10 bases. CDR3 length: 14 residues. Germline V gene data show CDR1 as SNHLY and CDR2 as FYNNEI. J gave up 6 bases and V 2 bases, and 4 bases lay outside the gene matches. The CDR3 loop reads CASSERGQGSEQYF. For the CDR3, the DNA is TGTGCCAGCAGTGAAAGGGGACAGGGGAGCGAGCAGTACTTC.

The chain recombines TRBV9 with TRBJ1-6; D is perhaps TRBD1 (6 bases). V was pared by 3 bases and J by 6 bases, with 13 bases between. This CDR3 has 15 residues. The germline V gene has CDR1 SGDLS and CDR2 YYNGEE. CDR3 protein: CASSADRIGNSPLHF. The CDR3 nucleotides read TGTGCCAGCAGCGCAGACAGGATTGGTAATTCACCCCTCCACTTT.

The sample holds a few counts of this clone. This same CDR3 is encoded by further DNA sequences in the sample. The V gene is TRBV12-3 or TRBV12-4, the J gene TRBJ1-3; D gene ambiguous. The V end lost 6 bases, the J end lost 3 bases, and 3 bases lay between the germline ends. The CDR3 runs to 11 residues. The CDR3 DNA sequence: TGTGCCAGCAGCAGTGGAAACACCATATATTTT. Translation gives CASSSGNTIYF.

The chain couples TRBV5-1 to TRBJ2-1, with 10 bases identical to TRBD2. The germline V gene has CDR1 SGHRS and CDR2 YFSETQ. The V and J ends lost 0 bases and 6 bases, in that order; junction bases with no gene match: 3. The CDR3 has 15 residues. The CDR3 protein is CASSLVLAGVNEQFF. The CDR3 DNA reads TGCGCCAGCAGCTTGGTTCTAGCGGGGGTCAATGAGCAGTTCTTC.

The CDR3 reads CAWSAYRGRSSYEQYF. CDR3 sequence (DNA): TGTGCCTGGAGCGCTTACAGGGGCCGTTCTAGCTACGAGCAGTACTTC. The J gene is TRBJ2-7, the V gene TRBV30, with TRBD1 matching over 7 bases. Germline CDR1 and CDR2: GTSNPN and SVGIG (reference sequence). Unmatched junction bases numbered 14, after V lost 3 bases and J lost 3 bases. There are 16 residues in the CDR3.

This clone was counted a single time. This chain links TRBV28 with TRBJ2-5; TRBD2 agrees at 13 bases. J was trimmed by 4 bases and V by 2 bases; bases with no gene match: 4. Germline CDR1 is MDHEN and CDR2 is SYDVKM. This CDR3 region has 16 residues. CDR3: CASSLGLAGAGETQYF. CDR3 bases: TGTGCCAGCAGTTTAGGACTAGCGGGGGCTGGAGAGACCCAGTACTTC.

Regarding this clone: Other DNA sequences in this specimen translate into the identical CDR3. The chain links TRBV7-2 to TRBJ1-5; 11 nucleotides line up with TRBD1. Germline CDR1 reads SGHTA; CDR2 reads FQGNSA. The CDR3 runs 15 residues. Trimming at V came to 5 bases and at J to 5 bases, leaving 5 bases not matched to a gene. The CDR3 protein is CASSPRTGGDQPQHF. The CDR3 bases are TGTGCCAGCAGCCCCCGGACAGGGGGCGATCAGCCCCAGCATTTT.